The next 12 T cell receptor beta chains were all read from a single sample in a study of CD8 T cells in Susac syndrome. Random hexamers served to reverse transcribe roughly 0.5 to 1 ug RNA. MiXCR, run by TCRdb on the immunoSEQ multiplex PCR reads, gives a single entry per CDR3 protein. The repertoire holds a few hundred thousand distinct CDR3 sequences, with 75% to 90% as singletons. Input material: CD8+ T cells from PBMCs. These receptors came from a human donor with multiple sclerosis.

This clonotype has just one count. This chain joins TRBV29-1 and TRBJ2-7; TRBD1 matches 9 bases. CDR3 length: 13 amino acids. The germline V gene encodes CDR1 SQVTM and CDR2 ANQGSEA. The junction had 10 bases not matched to a gene; V was cut back by 6 bases and J by 7 bases. The CDR3 sequence: CSVSDRGYIEQYF. DNA for the CDR3: TGCAGCGTGAGTGACAGGGGGTATATAGAGCAGTACTTC.

The rearrangement uses TRBV4-1 and TRBJ1-4, with 11 bases that match TRBD1. Germline-derived CDR1 and CDR2 are MGHRA and YSYEKL. V lost 6 bases to trimming and J lost 7 bases; unmatched junction nucleotides: 4. The CDR3 spans 14 residues. In nucleotides, the CDR3 is TGCGCCAGCAGACTCGGGACAGGGGGTGAAAAACTGTTTTTT. It yields the protein CASRLGTGGEKLFF.

This sequence joins TRBV5-1 and TRBJ2-7; the D gene is possibly TRBD2 (6 bases). The germline V gene has CDR1 SGHRS and CDR2 YFSETQ. The V gene lost 1 base and the J gene lost 4 bases, with 27 bases spanning the gap. The CDR3 covers 19 residues. The CDR3 nucleotides are TGCGCCAGCAGCTTGCCCCCCGCTGATCGTCTTGGAGGGTTTTACGAGCAGTACTTC. The encoded protein is CASSLPPADRLGGFYEQYF.

CDR3: CSVTMGQGAYEQYF. The CDR3 bases are TGCAGCGTTACAATGGGACAGGGGGCCTACGAGCAGTACTTC. The chain is built from TRBV29-1 and TRBJ2-7; TRBD1 matches at 11 bases. The V gene's germline CDR1 is SQVTM and CDR2 ANQGSEA. After removal of 5 bases from V and 2 bases from J, the junction contained 5 bases not matched to a gene. The CDR3 spans 14 residues.

The genes are TRBV2 and TRBJ2-3; maybe TRBD1 (6 bases). The germline gives CDR1 SNHLY, CDR2 FYNNEI. The CDR3 loop spans 15 amino acids. The V end was cut by 5 bases, the J end by 1 base, with 13 bases between. CDR3 nucleotide sequence: TGTGCCAGCAGTCCTTTACAGGGTCGCACAGATACGCAGTATTTT. Protein: CASSPLQGRTDTQYF.

The V and J genes are TRBV2 and TRBJ1-2, with D possibly being TRBD1 (6 bases). The V gene's germline CDR1 is SNHLY and CDR2 FYNNEI. Trimming left V 2 bases short and J 4 bases short, with 11 bases between. This CDR3 has 14 amino acids. CDR3 in DNA: TGTGCCAGCAGTGAACCTCGGACAGCCTATGGCTACACCTTC. This sequence encodes CASSEPRTAYGYTF.

V is TRBV4-1 and J is TRBJ2-1; TRBD1 agrees at 7 bases. The CDR3 sequence is 15 residues long. Losses at the gene ends were 1 base for V and 5 bases for J; bases not matched to a gene: 5. Germline loops: CDR1 MGHRA, CDR2 YSYEKL. DNA of the CDR3: TGCGCCAGCAGCCAAGCAGGGGGAATTGACAATGAGCAGTTCTTC. Protein product: CASSQAGGIDNEQFF.

In this sample, this clonotype turned up once. This chain uses TRBV6-2 or TRBV6-3 with TRBJ1-2; 7 bases are a match to TRBD1. With 5 bases clipped from V and 2 bases from J, the junction kept 11 bases outside the gene matches. The CDR3 totals 16 residues. The germline V gene encodes CDR1 MNHEY and CDR2 SVGEGT. CDR3 protein: CASSDAGQVENYGYTF. Written as DNA, the CDR3 is TGTGCCAGCAGTGACGCAGGACAGGTGGAGAACTATGGCTACACCTTC.

This clonotype has a handful of counts. CDR3 amino acids: CASSFGTSGEQYF. The CDR3, as DNA: TGTGCCAGCAGTTTCGGGACTAGCGGCGAGCAGTACTTC. This chain connects TRBV6-5 to TRBJ2-7, with 11 bases matching TRBD2. Per the germline V gene, CDR1 is MNHEY and CDR2 is SVGAGI. With V trimmed by 4 bases and J by 6 bases, 2 bases remained unmatched. The CDR3 is 13 residues long.

The chain links TRBV30 to TRBJ1-1, with 7 bases identical to TRBD1. The CDR3 is made up of 12 amino acids. Germline trimming cut 8 bases from V and 0 bases from J; bases unmatched to any gene: 3. Germline lookup yields CDR1 GTSNPN and CDR2 SVGIG (reference sequence). CDR3 in DNA: TGTGCCGGGGACAGACTGAACACTGAAGCTTTCTTT. Protein product: CAGDRLNTEAFF.

The rearrangement uses TRBV14 and TRBJ2-2; D uncertain. The CDR3 is 15 amino acids. In germline, CDR1 is SGHDN, CDR2 FVKESK. V gave up 4 bases and J gave up 0 bases, with 9 bases separating them. The CDR3 DNA sequence: TGTGCCAGCAGCCTCACAGAGACGAACACCGGGGAGCTGTTTTTT. It specifies CASSLTETNTGELFF.

The chain uses TRBV25-1 and TRBJ2-2; 8 bases are shared with TRBD1. With 6 bases clipped from V and 6 bases from J, the junction kept 6 bases outside the gene matches. Germline V gene data show CDR1 as MGHDK and CDR2 as SYGVNS. The CDR3 is 14 residues long. CDR3 nucleotides: TGTGCCAGCAGCGGACAGGGTTGGGCCGGGGAGCTGTTTTTT. Translated: CASSGQGWAGELFF.